This T cell receptor beta chain was obtained from a study of blood T cell repertoires in COVID-19. Study as a whole: Samples came from the United States, Italy and Spain, spanning acute and convalescent COVID-19. T cells, B-cell-depleted T cells, or PBMCs supplied cDNA or gDNA.

Per the authors' pipeline: Using reference gene primer amplification, nucleated cell counts were estimated. Clones were read by immunoSEQ multiplex PCR, and TCRdb kept only the in-frame ones, dropping some. The V and J calls and clone size were taken over from that table, and D and trimming were inferred from the DNA. The table records under 250,000 clones, over 65% of them present only once. The receptor was isolated from a woman in her 70s with active or convalescent COVID-19. The source material was peripheral blood.

Here the CDR3 DNA reads TGTGCCAGCAGCTTTGCGGGACTCCACAATGAGCAGTTCTTC. Its protein is CASSFAGLHNEQFF. The rearrangement links TRBV5-4 to TRBJ2-1; possibly TRBD2 for D (6 bases). The ends were cut back, 2 bases at V and 5 bases at J, with 11 bases in the middle. Germline loops: CDR1 SGHNT, CDR2 YYREEE (reference sequence). The CDR3 is made up of 14 amino acids.